This T cell receptor beta chain derives from a study of blood T cell repertoires in COVID-19. Per the original methods: Reference gene primer amplification gave estimated nucleated cell counts. The method was immunoSEQ multiplex PCR; TCRdb's version includes in-frame clones alone and lacks a portion of them. The V and J calls and clone size come from that table; D and trimming were worked out from the DNA. The sample contains a few hundred thousand clones, 80% to 90% of which appear only once. Participant-given clinical history determined each cohort assignment. CDR1 and CDR2 from the germline V gene are SGHVS and FQNEAQ. The CDR3 is 14 amino acids. J lost 6 bases, V lost 7 bases, and 6 bases had no gene match.

The sequencing sample was made of PBMCs or T cells enriched from blood (not recorded which). The chain uses TRBV7-8 and TRBJ2-2, with 9 positions matching TRBD1. This clonotype originated in a man aged 18 to 30 who had recovered from COVID-19. The CDR3 nucleotides are TGTGCCAGCAAATTAGGGGACAGGGCCGGGGAGCTGTTTTTT. Its protein product is CASKLGDRAGELFF.